This is a list of T cell receptor beta chains from one sample in a study of T cells in Graves' hyperthyroidism and ophthalmopathy. TCRdb re-called the multiplex PCR reads with MiXCR, one entry per CDR3 protein. The sample has a few hundred thousand distinct CDR3 sequences, approximately 14% seen once. The sequenced sample was blood. Receptors were obtained from a middle-aged woman with Graves' hyperthyroidism that later progressed to Graves' ophthalmopathy. Each CDR3 is given with its conserved first and last residue. Each record gives: V gene, D gene, clone size, J gene, CDR3 DNA, CDR3 protein. A D gene is named only where the DNA matches it firmly. Clone size appears in some rows only: once, few, many, or a class for an expanded clone.

TRBV6-1	TRBD1	many	TRBJ1-4	TGTGCCAGCAGGGTCGGACAGGGTCAAAATGAAAAACTGTTTTTT	CASRVGQGQNEKLFF
TRBV6-1	-	-	TRBJ1-2	TGTGCCAGCAGCGCCAACATGGGACCTCTGGACTATGGCTACACCTTC	CASSANMGPLDYGYTF
TRBV30	-	-	TRBJ1-1	TGTGCCTGGAGCTACAATGAAGCTTTCTTT	CAWSYNEAFF
TRBV28	TRBD2	-	TRBJ2-1	TGTGCCGGCAGTTCTACCGGGACTACGTCCTACAATGAGCAGTTCTTC	CAGSSTGTTSYNEQFF
TRBV28	TRBD1	many	TRBJ2-3	TGTGCCAGCAGTTTATACACGACAGGGTCAGATACGCAGTATTTT	CASSLYTTGSDTQYF
TRBV3-1	TRBD2	many	TRBJ2-2	TGTGCCAGCAGCCAAGGAGCGGGAGAGGTCGGGGAGCTGTTTTTT	CASSQGAGEVGELFF
TRBV20-1	-	many	TRBJ2-3	TGCAGTGCTAGAGGATTCCCAGATACGCAGTATTTT	CSARGFPDTQYF
TRBV6-1	TRBD2	few	TRBJ2-1	TGTGCCAGCAGTGAACGGGGGGGAGTATCCTACAATGAGCAGTTCTTC	CASSERGGVSYNEQFF
TRBV30	TRBD1	many	TRBJ1-6	TGTGCCTGGAGACAGGGGTCGGCCCTCCACTTT	CAWRQGSALHF
TRBV28	-	-	TRBJ1-1	TGTGCCAGCAGTATGCGGAGGAACACTGAAGCTTTCTTT	CASSMRRNTEAFF
TRBV28	TRBD1	many	TRBJ2-2	TGTGCCAGCAGTTTTTTGGGGACAGTAAACACCGGGGAGCTGTTTTTT	CASSFLGTVNTGELFF
TRBV9	-	-	TRBJ2-7	TGTGCCAGCAGTATCTCCCCCCGAGATGAGCAGTACTTC	CASSISPRDEQYF
TRBV28	-	many	TRBJ2-7	TGTGCCAGCAGTTTACTTACCGGGCCCACCTACGAGCAGTACTTC	CASSLLTGPTYEQYF
TRBV9	-	many	TRBJ2-2	TGTGCCAGCAGCGCCCATTCTATGGTGGGAACCGGGGAGCTGTTTTTT	CASSAHSMVGTGELFF
TRBV28	-	many	TRBJ1-5	TGTGCCAGCAGTTTAACCAGCATTAGCAATCAGCCCCAGCATTTT	CASSLTSISNQPQHF
TRBV5-1	-	-	TRBJ2-7	TGCGCCAGCAGCCCCCGGGACGGACCCTACGAGCAGTACTTC	CASSPRDGPYEQYF
TRBV20-1	TRBD1	many	TRBJ2-7	TGCAGTGCACGACAGGGATACGAGCAGTACTTC	CSARQGYEQYF
TRBV5-8	TRBD2	few	TRBJ2-3	TGTGCCAGCCGAAGATTCGGGGGGACAGATACGCAGTATTTT	CASRRFGGTDTQYF
TRBV20-1	-	many	TRBJ2-4	TGCAGTGCTCCCCCCGGGGACACCAAAAACATTCAGTACTTC	CSAPPGDTKNIQYF
TRBV20-1	-	many	TRBJ2-7	TGCAGTGCCTTACGGGGGCCTCGGGGAATAAGGGACTCCTACGAGCAGTACTTC	CSALRGPRGIRDSYEQYF
TRBV18	-	-	TRBJ2-6	TGTGCCAGCCAACGCACCTCGGGCGGGCCTGGGGCCAACGTCCTGACTTTC	CASQRTSGGPGANVLTF
TRBV4-1	TRBD2	-	TRBJ2-1	TGCGCCAGCAGCCCATCCGGACTAGCGGGAGGGCCTAGGGATGAGCAGTTCTTC	CASSPSGLAGGPRDEQFF
TRBV4-2	TRBD2	-	TRBJ2-5	TGTGCCAGCAGCCCCCTAGCGGGAGGTAACAAAGAGACCCAGTACTTC	CASSPLAGGNKETQYF
TRBV2	TRBD2	many	TRBJ2-1	TGTGCCAGCAGCTTACCCAAACTAGCGGTGGGGTTAGATGAGCAGTTCTTC	CASSLPKLAVGLDEQFF
TRBV27	-	few	TRBJ1-3	TGTGCCAGCAGTTTAAAAGGGGTCGGAAACACCATATATTTT	CASSLKGVGNTIYF
TRBV7-9	-	many	TRBJ1-1	TGTGCCAGCAGCCCTATCAGGGGAGGGAACACTGAAGCTTTCTTT	CASSPIRGGNTEAFF